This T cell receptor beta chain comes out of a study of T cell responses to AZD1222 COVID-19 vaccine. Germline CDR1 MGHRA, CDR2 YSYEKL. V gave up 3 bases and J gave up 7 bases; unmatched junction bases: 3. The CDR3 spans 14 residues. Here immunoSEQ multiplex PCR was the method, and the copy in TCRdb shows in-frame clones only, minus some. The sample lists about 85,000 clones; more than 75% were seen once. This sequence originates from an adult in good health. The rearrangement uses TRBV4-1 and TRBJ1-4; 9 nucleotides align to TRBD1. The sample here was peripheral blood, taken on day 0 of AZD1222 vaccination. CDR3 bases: TGCGCCAGCAGCCAGGGGACAGGGATTGAAAAACTGTTTTTT. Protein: CASSQGTGIEKLFF.